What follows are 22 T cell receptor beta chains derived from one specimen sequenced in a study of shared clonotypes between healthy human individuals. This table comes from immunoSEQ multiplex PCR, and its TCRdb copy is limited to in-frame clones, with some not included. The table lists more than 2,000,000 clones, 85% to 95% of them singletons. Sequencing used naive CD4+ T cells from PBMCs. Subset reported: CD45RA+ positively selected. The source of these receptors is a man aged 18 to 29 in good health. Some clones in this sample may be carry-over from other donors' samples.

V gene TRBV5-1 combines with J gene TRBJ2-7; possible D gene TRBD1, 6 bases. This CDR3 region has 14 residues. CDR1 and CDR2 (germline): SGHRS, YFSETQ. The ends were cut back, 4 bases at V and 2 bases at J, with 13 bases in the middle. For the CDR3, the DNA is TGCGCCAGCAGCCCGACAGGCACCACCTACGAGCAGTACTTC. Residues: CASSPTGTTYEQYF.

The CDR3 bases are TGCAGCTCCGGCAGCCCAGATACGCAGTATTTT. It encodes CSSGSPDTQYF. The J gene is TRBJ2-3, the V gene TRBV29-1; no clear D gene. The V and J ends lost 8 bases and 4 bases respectively, with 10 bases between them. Germline V gene lookup returns CDR1 SQVTM and CDR2 ANQGSEA. This CDR3 comprises 11 residues.

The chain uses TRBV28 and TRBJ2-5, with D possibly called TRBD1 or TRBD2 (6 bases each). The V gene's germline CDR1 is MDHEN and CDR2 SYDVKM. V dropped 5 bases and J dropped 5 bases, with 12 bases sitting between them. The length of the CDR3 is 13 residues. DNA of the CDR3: TGTGCCAGCAGTGAAGGGGGGAAGGAGACCCAGTACTTC. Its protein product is CASSEGGKETQYF.

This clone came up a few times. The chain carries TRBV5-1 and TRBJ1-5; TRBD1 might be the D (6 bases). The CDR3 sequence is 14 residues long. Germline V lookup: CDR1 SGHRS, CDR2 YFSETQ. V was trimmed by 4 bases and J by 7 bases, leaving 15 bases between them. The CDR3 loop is CASSPEAGAQPQHF. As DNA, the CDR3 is TGCGCCAGCAGCCCCGAAGCGGGGGCCCAGCCCCAGCATTTT.

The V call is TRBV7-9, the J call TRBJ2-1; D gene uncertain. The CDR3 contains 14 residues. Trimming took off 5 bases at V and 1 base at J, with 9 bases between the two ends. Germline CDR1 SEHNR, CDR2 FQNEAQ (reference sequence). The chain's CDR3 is CASSPTRSYNEQFF. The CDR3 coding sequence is TGTGCCAGCAGCCCCACCCGGTCCTACAATGAGCAGTTCTTC.

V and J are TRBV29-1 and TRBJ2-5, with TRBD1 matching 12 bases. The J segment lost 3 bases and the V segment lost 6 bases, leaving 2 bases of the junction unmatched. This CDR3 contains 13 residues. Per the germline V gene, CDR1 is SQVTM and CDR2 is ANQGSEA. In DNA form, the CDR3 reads TGCAGCGTCGGGACAGGGGGCGAAGAGACCCAGTACTTC. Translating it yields CSVGTGGEETQYF.

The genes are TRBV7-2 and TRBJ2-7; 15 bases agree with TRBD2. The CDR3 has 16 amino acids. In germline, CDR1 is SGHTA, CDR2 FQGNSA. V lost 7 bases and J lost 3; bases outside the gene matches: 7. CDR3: CASIPGLAGGFYEQYF. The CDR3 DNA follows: TGTGCCAGCATCCCCGGACTAGCGGGAGGGTTCTACGAGCAGTACTTC.

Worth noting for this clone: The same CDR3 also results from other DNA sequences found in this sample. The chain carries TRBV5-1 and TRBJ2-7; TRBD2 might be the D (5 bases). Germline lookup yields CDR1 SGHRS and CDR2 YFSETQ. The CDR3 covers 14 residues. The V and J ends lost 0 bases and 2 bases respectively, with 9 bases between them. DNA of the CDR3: TGCGCCAGCAGCTTGGTCAGCGGAACCTACGAGCAGTACTTC. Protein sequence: CASSLVSGTYEQYF.

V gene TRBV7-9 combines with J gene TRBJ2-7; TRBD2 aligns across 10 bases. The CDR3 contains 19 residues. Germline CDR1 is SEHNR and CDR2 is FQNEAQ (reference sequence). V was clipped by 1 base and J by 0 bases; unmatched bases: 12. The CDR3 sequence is CASSLEGPGLAKSSYEQYF. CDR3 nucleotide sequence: TGTGCCAGCAGCTTAGAGGGGCCGGGACTAGCGAAGAGCTCCTACGAGCAGTACTTC.

CDR3 coding DNA: TGTGCCAGCAGCCGGACCTGGGGGGGCCGTCCCATGAACACTGAAGCTTTCTTT. Translated, it gives CASSRTWGGRPMNTEAFF. The chain uses TRBV11-1 and TRBJ1-1; D may be TRBD1 (6 bases). The CDR3 extends over 18 amino acids. CDR1 is SGHAT and CDR2 is FQDESV in the germline V gene (reference sequence). V lost 5 bases, J lost 0 bases, and 22 bases lay in between.

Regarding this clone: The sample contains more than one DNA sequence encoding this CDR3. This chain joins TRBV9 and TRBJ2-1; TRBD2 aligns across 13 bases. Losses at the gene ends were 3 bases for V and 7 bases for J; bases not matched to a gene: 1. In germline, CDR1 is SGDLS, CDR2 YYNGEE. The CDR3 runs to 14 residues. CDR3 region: CASSGTSGSNEQFF. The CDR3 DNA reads TGTGCCAGCAGCGGGACTAGCGGGAGTAATGAGCAGTTCTTC. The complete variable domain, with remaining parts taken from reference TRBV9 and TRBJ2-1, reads DSGVTQTPKHLITATGQRVTLRCSPRSGDLSVYWYQQSLDQGLQFLIQYYNGEERAKGNILERFSAQQFPDLHSELNLSSLELGDSALYFCASSGTSGSNEQFFGPGTRLTVL.

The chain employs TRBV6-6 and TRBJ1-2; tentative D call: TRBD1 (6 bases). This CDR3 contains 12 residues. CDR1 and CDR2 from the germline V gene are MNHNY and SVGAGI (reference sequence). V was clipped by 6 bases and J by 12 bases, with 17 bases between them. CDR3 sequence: CASREGVGENTF. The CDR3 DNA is TGTGCCAGCAGGGAGGGGGTAGGAGAAAACACCTTC.

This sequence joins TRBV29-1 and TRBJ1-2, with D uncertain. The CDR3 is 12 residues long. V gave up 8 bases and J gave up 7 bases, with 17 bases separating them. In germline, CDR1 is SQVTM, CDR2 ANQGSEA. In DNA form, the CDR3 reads TGCAGCCTCTCCGGGCCGCGGGGTGGCTACACCTTC. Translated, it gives CSLSGPRGGYTF.

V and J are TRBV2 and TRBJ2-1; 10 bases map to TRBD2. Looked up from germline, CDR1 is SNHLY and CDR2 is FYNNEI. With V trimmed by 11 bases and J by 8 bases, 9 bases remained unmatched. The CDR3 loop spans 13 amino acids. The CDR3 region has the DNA TGTGCCGGGAGCGGGACTAGCGTGCATGAGCAGTTCTTC. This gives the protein CAGSGTSVHEQFF. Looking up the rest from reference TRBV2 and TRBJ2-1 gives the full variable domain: EPEVTQTPSHQVTQMGQEVILRCVPISNHLYFYWYRQILGQKVEFLVSFYNNEISEKSEIFDDQFSVERPDGSNFTLKIRSTKLEDSAMYFCAGSGTSVHEQFFGPGTRLTVL.

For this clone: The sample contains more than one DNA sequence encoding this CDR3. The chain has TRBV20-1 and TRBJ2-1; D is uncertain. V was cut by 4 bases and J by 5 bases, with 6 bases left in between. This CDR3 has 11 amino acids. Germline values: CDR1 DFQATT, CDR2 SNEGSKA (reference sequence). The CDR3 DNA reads TGCAGTGCTACTCTAAACAATGAGCAGTTCTTC. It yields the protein CSATLNNEQFF.

This chain's CDR3 is CASSFGALPSYEQYF. CDR3 nucleotides: TGTGCCAGCAGCTTCGGGGCCCTACCCTCCTACGAGCAGTACTTC. J is TRBJ2-7 and V is TRBV6-5; TRBD1 or TRBD2 may be the D gene (5 bases each). V gave up 6 bases and J gave up 0 bases, with 15 bases separating them. Germline CDR1 and CDR2: MNHEY and SVGAGI. The CDR3 length is 15 residues.

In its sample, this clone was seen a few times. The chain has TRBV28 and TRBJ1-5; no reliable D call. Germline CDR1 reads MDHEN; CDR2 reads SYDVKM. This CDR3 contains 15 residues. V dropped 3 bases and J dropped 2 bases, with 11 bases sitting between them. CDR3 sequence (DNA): TGTGCCAGCAGTTTCGGCGGCGGACGCAATCAGCCCCAGCATTTT. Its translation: CASSFGGGRNQPQHF.

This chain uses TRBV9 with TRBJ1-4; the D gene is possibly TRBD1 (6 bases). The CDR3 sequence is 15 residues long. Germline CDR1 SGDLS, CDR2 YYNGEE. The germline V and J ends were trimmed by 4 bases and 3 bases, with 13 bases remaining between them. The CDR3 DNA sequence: TGTGCCAGCAGCCCCGCAGGACAGTCTAATGAAAAACTGTTTTTT. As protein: CASSPAGQSNEKLFF. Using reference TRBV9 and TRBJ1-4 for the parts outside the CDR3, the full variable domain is DSGVTQTPKHLITATGQRVTLRCSPRSGDLSVYWYQQSLDQGLQFLIQYYNGEERAKGNILERFSAQQFPDLHSELNLSSLELGDSALYFCASSPAGQSNEKLFFGSGTQLSVL.

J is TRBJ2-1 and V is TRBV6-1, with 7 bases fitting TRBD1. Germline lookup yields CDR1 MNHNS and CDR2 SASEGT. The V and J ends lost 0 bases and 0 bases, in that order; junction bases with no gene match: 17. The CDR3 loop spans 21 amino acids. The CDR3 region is CASSEALRGRAEVSSYNEQFF. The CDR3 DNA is TGTGCCAGCAGTGAAGCGCTGAGGGGGCGAGCGGAGGTGAGCTCCTACAATGAGCAGTTCTTC.

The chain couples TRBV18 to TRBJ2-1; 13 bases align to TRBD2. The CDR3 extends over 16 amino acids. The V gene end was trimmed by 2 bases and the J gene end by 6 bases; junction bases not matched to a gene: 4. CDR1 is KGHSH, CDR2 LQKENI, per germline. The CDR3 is CASSPWRTSGSNEQFF. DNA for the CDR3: TGTGCCAGCTCACCATGGCGGACTAGCGGGAGCAATGAGCAGTTCTTC.

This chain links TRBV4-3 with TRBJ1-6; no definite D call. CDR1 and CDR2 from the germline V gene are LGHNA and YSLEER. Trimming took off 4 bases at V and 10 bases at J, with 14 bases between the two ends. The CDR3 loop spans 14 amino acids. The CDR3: CASSPGDRRSPLHF. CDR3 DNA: TGCGCCAGCAGCCCCGGGGATAGACGGTCACCCCTCCACTTT.

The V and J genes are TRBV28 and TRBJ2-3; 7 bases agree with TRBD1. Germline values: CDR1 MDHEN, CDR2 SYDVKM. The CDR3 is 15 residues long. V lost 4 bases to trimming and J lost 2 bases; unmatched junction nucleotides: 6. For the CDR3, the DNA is TGTGCCAGCAGTTCTAACAGGGGACCCACAGATACGCAGTATTTT. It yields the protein CASSSNRGPTDTQYF. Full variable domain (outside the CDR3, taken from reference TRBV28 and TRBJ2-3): DVKVTQSSRYLVKRTGEKVFLECVQDMDHENMFWYRQDPGLGLRLIYFSYDVKMKEKGDIPEGYSVSREKKERFSLILESASTNQTSMYLCASSSNRGPTDTQYFGPGTRLTVL.